The sequence of this T cell receptor (beta chain) was determined in a study of cytomegalovirus exposure and HLA in healthy donors. On the study more broadly: Within an early data release were roughly 83 million unique TCRs drawn from HLA-typed donors.

Study outcomes and limitations: Prior analysis indicated that the majority of TCR beta V segments exhibited productivity approximately 87% or approximately 30% of the time. HLA alleles showed associations with approximately 15,000 TCR beta sequences in a later analysis, at a 0.05 false discovery rate.

The PCR employed 60 Vbeta primers together with 13 Jbeta primers. The method was immunoSEQ multiplex PCR; TCRdb's version includes in-frame clones alone and lacks a portion of them. The sample has about 130,000 clones. As concerns this clone: What it binds is not known.

CDR3 size: 15 residues. Germline V gene data show CDR1 as SGDLS and CDR2 as YYNGEE. Trimming removed 4 bases from V and 4 bases from J, with 17 bases in between. The rearrangement joins TRBV9 to TRBJ1-1; the D gene is possibly TRBD1 (5 bases). The sequenced material came from PBMCs. The TCR sequence derives from a woman aged 60 to 75 in good health and CMV-seronegative. The CDR3 is CASSSNPGWATEAFF. CDR3 coding DNA: TGTGCCAGCAGCTCCAATCCAGGGTGGGCCACTGAAGCTTTCTTT.